These 13 T cell receptor beta chains were sequenced from one sample in a study of shared clonotypes between healthy human individuals. Measured with immunoSEQ multiplex PCR; TCRdb has only the in-frame clones, and not every one. The table records 560,000 or so clones, approximately 96% of them present only once. Positive CCR7 selection of CD45RO-negative cells yielded the naive CD8 cells, and terminally differentiated effector memory CD45RA+ cells were excluded. The sample consisted of naive CD8+ T cells sorted from blood. All receptors derive from a woman in her twenties or thirties in good health.

This sequence joins TRBV4-1 and TRBJ2-1; D unclear. The CDR3 has 12 amino acids. V was pared by 0 bases and J by 10 bases, with 7 bases between. Germline loops: CDR1 MGHRA, CDR2 YSYEKL. CDR3 sequence reads: CASSQDMGEQFF. The CDR3 region has the DNA TGCGCCAGCAGCCAAGATATGGGAGAGCAGTTCTTC.

V is TRBV27 and J is TRBJ2-1; a possible D gene is TRBD1 (6 bases). Germline CDR1 and CDR2: MNHEY and SMNVEV (reference sequence). The CDR3 spans 16 residues. V shed 4 bases and J shed 6 bases, with 19 bases lying between them. CDR3 nucleotide sequence: TGTGCCAGCAGTTCGCGGACAGAAGAACCGTTCAATGAGCAGTTCTTC. Its protein product is CASSSRTEEPFNEQFF.

The rearrangement joins TRBV18 to TRBJ2-3, with a possible D match to TRBD2 (5 bases). Deletions cut 3 bases from V and 3 bases from J, with 16 bases between. The CDR3 loop spans 16 amino acids. Germline V lookup: CDR1 KGHSH, CDR2 LQKENI. This chain's CDR3 is CASSPGGRSRTDTQYF. The CDR3 DNA follows: TGTGCCAGCTCACCCGGCGGGCGGTCCAGGACAGATACGCAGTATTTT.

This rearrangement joins TRBV27 to TRBJ2-2; 10 bases fit TRBD2. CDR3 size: 18 residues. Germline V gene lookup returns CDR1 MNHEY and CDR2 SMNVEV (reference sequence). Trimming cost V 4 bases and J 5 bases; bases outside gene matches: 13. The CDR3 DNA is TGTGCCAGCAGTTCTCTAAGCGGGAGGGCTTATGGTACCGGGGAGCTGTTTTTT. Protein product: CASSSLSGRAYGTGELFF.

This clone was picked up one time. The CDR3 region has the DNA TGTGCCAGCAGCTTGGAAACACATTACGAGCAGTACTTC. Translation: CASSLETHYEQYF. The V gene is TRBV7-9, the J gene TRBJ2-7; D remains unclear. The CDR3 has 13 amino acids. The V gene's germline CDR1 is SEHNR and CDR2 FQNEAQ (reference sequence). Trimming took 3 bases from V and 4 from J, leaving 10 bases between them.

This rearrangement joins TRBV4-1 to TRBJ2-7; the match to TRBD2 covers 10 bases. This CDR3 contains 16 residues. Germline CDR1 MGHRA, CDR2 YSYEKL. V was clipped by 0 bases and J by 3 bases; unmatched bases: 5. CDR3: CASSQDTGTSVYEQYF. In DNA form, the CDR3 reads TGCGCCAGCAGCCAAGATACGGGGACTAGCGTCTACGAGCAGTACTTC.

V is TRBV6-1 and J is TRBJ2-2, with D unresolved. CDR3 length: 13 residues. Trimming cost V 5 bases and J 2 bases, with 6 bases left between them. Germline loops: CDR1 MNHNS, CDR2 SASEGT. CDR3 coding DNA: TGTGCCAGCAGTTCGACCAACACCGGGGAGCTGTTTTTT. This sequence encodes CASSSTNTGELFF.

V usage is TRBV19 and J usage is TRBJ1-5, with D hard to call. Trimming removed 5 bases at V and 4 bases at J, with 18 bases between. This CDR3 spans 16 amino acids. CDR1 is LNHDA and CDR2 is SQIVND in the germline V gene (reference sequence). The CDR3 loop is CASSLYSREENQPQHF. CDR3 DNA sequence: TGTGCCAGTAGTCTCTACAGCCGGGAGGAAAATCAGCCCCAGCATTTT.

This clone was counted a single time. The chain uses TRBV6-1 and TRBJ1-2; D call uncertain. Trimming took 11 bases from V and 0 from J, leaving 19 bases between them. Germline CDR1 reads MNHNS; CDR2 reads SASEGT. The CDR3 consists of 15 residues. The CDR3 is CAPGRRWSSNYGYTF. The CDR3 DNA is TGTGCCCCGGGCCGTAGATGGAGTTCTAACTATGGCTACACCTTC.

The CDR3 region has the DNA TGCAGCGTCTACCTCGTGGATGGCTACACCTTC. This translates into CSVYLVDGYTF. The chain joins TRBV29-1 to TRBJ1-2; no clear D gene. The ends were cut back, 6 bases at V and 6 bases at J, with 11 bases in the middle. Per germline, CDR1 SQVTM and CDR2 ANQGSEA. The CDR3 contains 11 residues.

The chain combines TRBV6-1 with TRBJ2-7; possible D gene TRBD2, 6 bases. Germline assignment: CDR1 MNHNS and CDR2 SASEGT. The length of the CDR3 is 15 residues. The V end lost 2 bases, the J end lost 6 bases, and 17 bases lay between the germline ends. CDR3 loop: CASSERRGSGLEQYF. The CDR3 DNA follows: TGTGCCAGCAGTGAACGGCGGGGAAGCGGGCTCGAGCAGTACTTC.

As concerns this clone: The same CDR3 can be traced to other DNA sequences in this sample. The chain is built from TRBV29-1 and TRBJ2-2; the D is unclear. In germline, CDR1 is SQVTM, CDR2 ANQGSEA. The CDR3 has 10 residues. Trimming took 5 bases from V and 7 from J, leaving 5 bases between them. DNA of the CDR3: TGCAGCGTTCGCGACGGGGAGCTGTTTTTT. Protein product: CSVRDGELFF.

The V gene is TRBV19, the J gene TRBJ2-7; 7 positions agree with TRBD1. Looked up from germline, CDR1 is LNHDA and CDR2 is SQIVND (reference sequence). With 6 bases clipped from V and 4 bases from J, the junction kept 6 bases outside the gene matches. The CDR3 covers 13 residues. The CDR3 here is CASRMTGTYEQYF. CDR3 sequence (DNA): TGTGCCAGTAGGATGACAGGGACGTACGAGCAGTACTTC. The variable domain in full, completed from reference TRBV19 and TRBJ2-7, reads DGGITQSPKYLFRKEGQNVTLSCEQNLNHDAMYWYRQDPGQGLRLIYYSQIVNDFQKGDIAEGYSVSREKKESFPLTVTSAQKNPTAFYLCASRMTGTYEQYFGPGTRLTVT.